The 19 T cell receptor beta chains given below trace back to one sample, sequenced in a study of T cell repertoires and Cas9 in healthy adults. Sequencing was performed with immunoSEQ multiplex PCR; in TCRdb, only in-frame clones are kept and a portion is missing. Here the sample spans tens of thousands of clones, more than 90% being singletons. The sequenced sample consisted of CD4+ effector T cells (CD127+, CD25-, CD137-, CD154-) from PBMCs; culture status not recorded. These receptors all stem from a human donor in good health.

This clone was found once. This rearrangement joins TRBV5-1 to TRBJ1-3, with D hard to call. The CDR3 is 15 amino acids. Trimming removed 0 bases from V and 0 bases from J, with 7 bases in between. Per germline, CDR1 SGHRS and CDR2 YFSETQ. The CDR3 DNA is TGCGCCAGCAGCTTGGGGACCAGCTCTGGAAACACCATATATTTT. Amino acids: CASSLGTSSGNTIYF.

This clone has just a few counts. The chain combines TRBV27 with TRBJ1-2; D might be TRBD1 (5 bases). V was clipped by 9 bases and J by 7 bases, with 18 bases between them. Germline assignment: CDR1 MNHEY and CDR2 SMNVEV (reference sequence). The CDR3 is 13 amino acids. CDR3 amino acids: CASSQGPGSGYTF. The CDR3 nucleotides are TGTGCCAGTTCCCAGGGTCCAGGGAGTGGCTACACCTTC.

The chain uses TRBV6-1 and TRBJ1-5; no reliable D call. CDR1 is MNHNS, CDR2 SASEGT, per germline. The CDR3 totals 13 residues. Trimming pared 6 bases from V and 6 bases from J, leaving 12 bases between. The chain's CDR3 is CASRLAIGQPQHF. DNA for the CDR3: TGTGCCAGCAGGTTAGCTATCGGTCAGCCCCAGCATTTT.

The chain uses TRBV30 and TRBJ1-5; TRBD1 might be the D (5 bases). Per germline, CDR1 GTSNPN and CDR2 SVGIG (reference sequence). The CDR3 runs to 13 residues. Trimming left V 5 bases short and J 3 bases short, with 11 bases between. The CDR3 reads CAWDRGTNQPQHF. DNA of the CDR3: TGTGCCTGGGACCGAGGGACCAATCAGCCCCAGCATTTT.

The rearrangement joins TRBV7-2 to TRBJ2-1, with D possibly being TRBD2 (5 bases). Trimming cost V 4 bases and J 8 bases, with 12 bases left between them. Germline assignment: CDR1 SGHTA and CDR2 FQGNSA. The CDR3 contains 13 residues. In nucleotides, the CDR3 is TGTGCCAGCAGCTCCGCGCGGCGGGATGAGCAGTTCTTC. Its translation: CASSSARRDEQFF.

The chain recombines TRBV6-1 with TRBJ2-3; 14 positions agree with TRBD2. This CDR3 comprises 15 residues. With 5 bases clipped from V and 4 bases from J, the junction kept 2 bases outside the gene matches. Germline V gene sequence: CDR1 MNHNS, CDR2 SASEGT. The CDR3 region has the DNA TGTGCCAGCAGTTCGACTAGCGGGGGGGCAGATACGCAGTATTTT. Protein: CASSSTSGGADTQYF.

CDR3 amino acids: CASSSLRGQETQYF. The CDR3 DNA sequence: TGTGCCAGCAGCTCTCTGAGGGGCCAAGAGACCCAGTACTTC. The rearrangement links TRBV7-8 to TRBJ2-5, with D possibly being TRBD1 or TRBD2 (5 bases each). Germline V gene sequence: CDR1 SGHVS, CDR2 FQNEAQ. Trimming removed 4 bases at V and 1 base at J, with 10 bases between. The length of the CDR3 is 14 residues. The complete variable domain, with remaining parts taken from reference TRBV7-8 and TRBJ2-5, reads GAGVSQSPRYKVAKRGQDVALRCDPISGHVSLFWYQQALGQGPEFLTYFQNEAQLDKSGLPSDRFFAERPEGSVSTLKIQRTQQEDSAVYLCASSSLRGQETQYFGPGTRLLVL.

The rearrangement joins TRBV6-1 to TRBJ1-1; no firm D call. Germline assignment: CDR1 MNHNS and CDR2 SASEGT. This CDR3 has 13 residues. Trimming removed 7 bases from V and 1 base from J, with 10 bases in between. The CDR3 here is CASTPGRNTEAFF. The CDR3 nucleotides are TGTGCCAGCACTCCAGGTCGGAACACTGAAGCTTTCTTT.

The chain links TRBV5-1 to TRBJ1-3; the match to TRBD1 covers 7 bases. J gave up 4 bases and V 5 bases, and 6 bases lay outside the gene matches. CDR1 SGHRS and CDR2 YFSETQ come from the germline V gene. The CDR3 totals 14 residues. The CDR3 loop reads CASSSTDRGNTIYF. The CDR3 nucleotides read TGCGCCAGCAGTTCCACGGACAGGGGAAACACCATATATTTT. Complete variable domain (other parts from reference TRBV5-1 and TRBJ1-3): KAGVTQTPRYLIKTRGQQVTLSCSPISGHRSVSWYQQTPGQGLQFLFEYFSETQRNKGNFPGRFSGRQFSNSRSEMNVSTLELGDSALYLCASSSTDRGNTIYFGEGSWLTVV.

The V gene is TRBV2, the J gene TRBJ1-3; D is ambiguous. This CDR3 is 14 amino acids long. Germline values: CDR1 SNHLY, CDR2 FYNNEI. The V end was cut by 1 base, the J end by 4 bases, with 8 bases between. The CDR3 here is CASSEDVTGNTIYF. CDR3 sequence (DNA): TGTGCCAGCAGTGAAGATGTAACGGGAAACACCATATATTTT.

This chain joins TRBV28 and TRBJ1-6, with unresolved D. Germline loops: CDR1 MDHEN, CDR2 SYDVKM. The ends were cut back, 4 bases at V and 0 bases at J, with 7 bases in the middle. The CDR3 length is 15 residues. The CDR3 DNA sequence: TGTGCCAGCAGTTGGGGAAGCTCCTATAATTCACCCCTCCACTTT. Residues: CASSWGSSYNSPLHF.

The V and J genes are TRBV4-1 and TRBJ2-5, with 8 bases fitting TRBD2. J lost 5 bases, V lost 0 bases, and 17 bases had no gene match. CDR1 is MGHRA and CDR2 is YSYEKL in the germline V gene. This CDR3 comprises 19 residues. CDR3 sequence: CASSQDSSGGLLLQETQYF. The CDR3, as DNA: TGCGCCAGCAGCCAAGATTCAAGCGGGGGCCTCCTTCTCCAGGAGACCCAGTACTTC.

J is TRBJ2-3 and V is TRBV6-4; TRBD2 aligns across 10 bases. V gave up 5 bases and J gave up 4 bases; unmatched junction bases: 3. The germline CDR1 and CDR2 sequences are MRHNA and SNTAGT. This CDR3 has 14 amino acids. CDR3 nucleotide sequence: TGTGCCAGCAGTAATCTAGCGGGGGCAGATACGCAGTATTTT. Amino acid sequence: CASSNLAGADTQYF.

This sequence joins TRBV5-6 and TRBJ1-1; D not certain. The CDR3 covers 13 residues. Germline values: CDR1 SGHDT, CDR2 YYEEEE. Trimming removed 2 bases at V and 11 bases at J, with 16 bases between. CDR3: CASSFPVGSKAFF. CDR3 bases: TGTGCCAGCAGCTTTCCGGTAGGGTCCAAGGCTTTCTTT.

The J gene is TRBJ2-5, the V gene TRBV11-2, with 7 bases lining up with TRBD1. Trimming removed 5 bases from V and 0 bases from J; junction bases left unmatched: 12. The CDR3 covers 17 residues. The germline V gene encodes CDR1 SGHAT and CDR2 FQNNGV. CDR3 coding DNA: TGTGCCAGCAGCCAAAGAAAGGGGGCGCGGGACCAAGAGACCCAGTACTTC. As protein: CASSQRKGARDQETQYF.

This chain uses TRBV7-6 with TRBJ2-6; 7 nucleotides agree with TRBD1. Germline CDR1 and CDR2: SGHVS and FNYEAQ. The CDR3 totals 13 residues. Unmatched junction bases numbered 2, after V lost 10 bases and J lost 2 bases. Here the CDR3 reads CATTGAGANVLTF. The DNA of the CDR3 is TGTGCCACAACAGGGGCTGGGGCCAACGTCCTGACTTTC. Using reference TRBV7-6 and TRBJ2-6 for the parts outside the CDR3, the full variable domain is GAGVSQSPRYKVTKRGQDVALRCDPISGHVSLYWYRQALGQGPEFLTYFNYEAQQDKSGLPNDRFSAERPEGSISTLTIQRTEQRDSAMYRCATTGAGANVLTFGAGSRLTVL.

The chain recombines TRBV21-1 with TRBJ1-1; the D call of TRBD1 is as the table states it, not checked on the DNA. TRBV21-1 is marked as a pseudogene. The CDR3 runs to 10 residues. The DNA of the CDR3 is TGTGCCGTCGGCAGGACTGAAGCTTTCTTT. Its protein is CAVGRTEAFF.

The J gene is TRBJ2-2, the V gene TRBV6-1; no definite D call. Germline lookup yields CDR1 MNHNS and CDR2 SASEGT. V shed 9 bases and J shed 4 bases, with 15 bases lying between them. The CDR3 spans 14 residues. The CDR3 coding sequence is TGTGCCAGTCGGCGGCGCATCGCCACCGGGGAGCTGTTTTTT. This sequence encodes CASRRRIATGELFF.

The chain is built from TRBV25-1 and TRBJ1-5; maybe TRBD1 (5 bases). This CDR3 comprises 14 residues. The ends were cut back, 0 bases at V and 9 bases at J, with 12 bases in the middle. The V gene's germline CDR1 is MGHDK and CDR2 SYGVNS. CDR3 in DNA: TGTGCCAGCAGTGAATATGGGGACTCCAGGCCCCAGCATTTT. Residues: CASSEYGDSRPQHF. Full variable domain (outside the CDR3, taken from reference TRBV25-1 and TRBJ1-5): EADIYQTPRYLVIGTGKKITLECSQTMGHDKMYWYQQDPGMELHLIHYSYGVNSTEKGDLSSESTVSRIRTEHFPLTLESARPSHTSQYLCASSEYGDSRPQHFGDGTRLSIL.